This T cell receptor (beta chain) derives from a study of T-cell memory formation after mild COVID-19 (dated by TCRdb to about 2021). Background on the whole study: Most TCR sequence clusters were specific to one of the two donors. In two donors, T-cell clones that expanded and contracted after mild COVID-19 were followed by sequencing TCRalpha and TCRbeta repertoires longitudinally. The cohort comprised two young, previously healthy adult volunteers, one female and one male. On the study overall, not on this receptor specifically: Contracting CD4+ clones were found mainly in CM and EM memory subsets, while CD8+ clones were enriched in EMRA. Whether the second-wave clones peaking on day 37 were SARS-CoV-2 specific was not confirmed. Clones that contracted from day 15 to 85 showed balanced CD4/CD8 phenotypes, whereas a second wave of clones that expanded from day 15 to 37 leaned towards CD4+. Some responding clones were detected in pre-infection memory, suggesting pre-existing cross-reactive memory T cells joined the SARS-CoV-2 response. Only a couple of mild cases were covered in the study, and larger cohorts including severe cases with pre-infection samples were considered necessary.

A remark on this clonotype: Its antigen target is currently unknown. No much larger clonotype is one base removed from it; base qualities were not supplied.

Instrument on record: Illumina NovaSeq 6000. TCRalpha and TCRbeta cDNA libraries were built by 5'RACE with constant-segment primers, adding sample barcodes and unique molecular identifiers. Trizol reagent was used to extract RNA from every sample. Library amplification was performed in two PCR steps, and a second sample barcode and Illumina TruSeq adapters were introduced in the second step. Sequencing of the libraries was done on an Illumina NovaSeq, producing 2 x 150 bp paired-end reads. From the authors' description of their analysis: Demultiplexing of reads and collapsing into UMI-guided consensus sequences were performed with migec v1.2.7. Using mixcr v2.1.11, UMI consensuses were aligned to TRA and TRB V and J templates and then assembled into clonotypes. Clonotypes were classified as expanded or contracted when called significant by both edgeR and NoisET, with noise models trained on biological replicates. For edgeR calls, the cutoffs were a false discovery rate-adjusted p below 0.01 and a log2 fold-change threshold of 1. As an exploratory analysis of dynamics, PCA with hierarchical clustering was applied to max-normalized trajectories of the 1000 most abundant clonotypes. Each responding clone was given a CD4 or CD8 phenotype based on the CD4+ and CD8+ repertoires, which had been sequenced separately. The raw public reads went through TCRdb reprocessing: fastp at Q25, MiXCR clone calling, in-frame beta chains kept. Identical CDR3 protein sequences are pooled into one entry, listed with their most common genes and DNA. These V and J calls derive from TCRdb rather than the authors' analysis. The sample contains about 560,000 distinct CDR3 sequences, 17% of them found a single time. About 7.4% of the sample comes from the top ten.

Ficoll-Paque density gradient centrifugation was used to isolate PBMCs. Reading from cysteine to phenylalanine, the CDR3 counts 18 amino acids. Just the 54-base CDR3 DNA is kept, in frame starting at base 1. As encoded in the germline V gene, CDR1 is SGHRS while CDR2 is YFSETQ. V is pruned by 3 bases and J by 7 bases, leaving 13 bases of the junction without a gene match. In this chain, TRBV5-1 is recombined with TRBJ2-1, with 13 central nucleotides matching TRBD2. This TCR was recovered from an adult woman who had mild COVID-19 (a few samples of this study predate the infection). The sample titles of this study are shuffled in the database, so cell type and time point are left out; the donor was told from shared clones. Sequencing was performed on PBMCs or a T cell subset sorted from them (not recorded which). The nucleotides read TGCGCCAGCAGCTCTACCCTTGGACTAGCGGGAGTAACGAATGAGCAGTTCTTC. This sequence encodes CASSSTLGLAGVTNEQFF. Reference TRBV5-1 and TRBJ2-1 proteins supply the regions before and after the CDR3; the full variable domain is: KAGVTQTPRYLIKTRGQQVTLSCSPISGHRSVSWYQQTPGQGLQFLFEYFSETQRNKGNFPGRFSGRQFSNSRSEMNVSTLELGDSALYLCASSSTLGLAGVTNEQFFGPGTRLTVL.